The rows below give T cell receptor beta chains drawn from one sample of a study of blood T cell repertoires in COVID-19. The table came from immunoSEQ multiplex PCR; TCRdb's copy has only in-frame clones and leaves some out. The table records 140,000 or so clones, roughly 84% of them present only once. The material sequenced was peripheral blood. The receptors stem from a human donor with acute or convalescent COVID-19. The donor label of this sample is uncertain. The CDR3 runs from the conserved cysteine through the conserved F or W. D genes are given only for firm matches. Size is omitted from some rows. Given values are once, few, many or a class for expanded clones.

v_call	j_call	d_call	clone_size	cdr3_nt	cdr3_aa
TRBV24-1	TRBJ1-2	TRBD1	.	TGTGCCACCAGTGATTTCGAGGACAGGGGGTTACAAACCTATGGCTACACCTTC	CATSDFEDRGLQTYGYTF
TRBV21-1	TRBJ1-2	.	.	TGTGCCAGCAGCTTGGAGGGTAAGAGCTATGGCTACACCTTC	CASSLEGKSYGYTF
TRBV6-2/TRBV6-3	TRBJ1-4	TRBD1	few	TGTGCCAGCAGTTACGAACTCGGACAGGTCAAGATCGGTGAAAAACTGTTTTTT	CASSYELGQVKIGEKLFF
TRBV18	TRBJ1-1	.	.	TGTGCCAGCTCACCGGGGCAGGCCGATGGCACTGAAGCTTTCTTT	CASSPGQADGTEAFF
TRBV2	TRBJ2-3	TRBD2	.	TGTGCCAGCAGGGGGACTAGCGGGGGGACAGATACGCAGTATTTT	CASRGTSGGTDTQYF
TRBV6-5	TRBJ1-2	TRBD1	few	TGTGCCAGCAGTAACTGGGACAGACCTAACTATGGCTACACCTTC	CASSNWDRPNYGYTF
TRBV3-1/TRBV3-2	TRBJ2-3	TRBD2	.	TGTGCCAGCACCCGACTAGCGGGGGCGGCCACAGATACGCAGTATTTT	CASTRLAGAATDTQYF
TRBV11-2	TRBJ1-6	.	few	TGTGCCAGCAGCCCGAACGTGTGGAGGAATTCACCCCTCCACTTT	CASSPNVWRNSPLHF
TRBV6-5	TRBJ1-1	TRBD1	.	TGTGCCAGCAGACGGACAGGCGTCCATGAAGCTTTCTTT	CASRRTGVHEAFF
TRBV5-4	TRBJ1-2	.	.	TGTGCCAGCAGCTTAGGCAGGAACTATGGCTACACCTTC	CASSLGRNYGYTF
TRBV29-1	TRBJ2-6	TRBD1	.	TGCAGCGTGTCCTCAGGGGGATTTGGGGCCAACGTCCTGACTTTC	CSVSSGGFGANVLTF
TRBV20-1	TRBJ1-5	.	.	TGCAGTGCTAGTTGGGGGGGGAGTCAGCCCCAGCATTTT	CSASWGGSQPQHF
TRBV11-3	TRBJ2-7	TRBD1	few	TGTGCCAGCAGCTTGGGGTCAGGGGGATTCTACGAGCAGTACTTC	CASSLGSGGFYEQYF
TRBV6-4	TRBJ2-2	.	.	TGTGCCAGCAGTAGGACAGGGTTCGCGACTAGCGGGAACACCGGGGAGCTGTTTTTT	CASSRTGFATSGNTGELFF
TRBV28	TRBJ2-3	TRBD1	.	TGTGCCAGCAGTCCGCCGACAGGGCCGTACACAGATACGCAGTATTTT	CASSPPTGPYTDTQYF
TRBV6-2/TRBV6-3	TRBJ1-6	.	.	TGTGCCAGCAACCCCAACAGGGATTCACCCCTCCACTTT	CASNPNRDSPLHF
TRBV27	TRBJ2-1	.	.	TGTGCCAGCAGCGCCCTTGCGTACAATGAGCAGTTCTTC	CASSALAYNEQFF
TRBV19	TRBJ1-2	.	.	TGTGCCAGTAGTATAGGGGCAGCCTATAACTATGGCTACACCTTC	CASSIGAAYNYGYTF
TRBV4-2	TRBJ1-5	.	.	TGTGCCAGCAGCCAAGATTTCCAGGGTGGGAGCAATCAGCCCCAGCATTTT	CASSQDFQGGSNQPQHF
TRBV5-1	TRBJ2-7	TRBD2	.	TGCGCCAGCAGCCCCCGGGAGGAAGGGGAGCAGTACTTC	CASSPREEGEQYF
TRBV27	TRBJ2-3	.	.	TGTGCCAGCAGTTTAGGAACCCTCCCGGGGGATACGCAGTATTTT	CASSLGTLPGDTQYF
TRBV2	TRBJ1-6	.	.	TGTGCCAGCAGCGTAGGGGTGAGCTCCTATAATTCACCCCTCCACTTT	CASSVGVSSYNSPLHF
TRBV3-1/TRBV3-2	TRBJ2-1	.	.	TGTGCCAGCAGCCAAGTGCCAGGCAATGAGCAGTTCTTC	CASSQVPGNEQFF
TRBV7-2	TRBJ2-2	TRBD1	few	TGTGCCAGCAGCTCCCTCCAGGGGGCATCCGGGGAGCTGTTTTTT	CASSSLQGASGELFF
TRBV6-1	TRBJ1-5	.	.	TGTGCCAGCAGTGAAGCGCATAGTCAGCCCCAGCATTTT	CASSEAHSQPQHF
TRBV6-2/TRBV6-3	TRBJ1-5	TRBD1	.	TGTGCCAGCAGTCCGACAGGGGATAGTCAGCCCCAGCATTTT	CASSPTGDSQPQHF
TRBV7-7	TRBJ2-2	TRBD2	.	TGTGCTAGCAGTTCAACCGGGGGGAGCGGCGGGGAGCTGTTTTTT	CASSSTGGSGGELFF
TRBV7-2	TRBJ2-5	.	.	TGTGCCAGCAGCCCGGGATCCCAAGAGACCCAGTACTTC	CASSPGSQETQYF
TRBV28	TRBJ1-5	TRBD1	.	TGTGCCAGCAGTTTGGGGACAGGGGGTCTGGATTATAGCAATCAGCCCCAGCATTTT	CASSLGTGGLDYSNQPQHF
TRBV6-5	TRBJ2-7	TRBD2	.	TGTGCCGTGCAGCGGGGATCCGAGCAGTACTTC	CAVQRGSEQYF
TRBV28	TRBJ1-6	TRBD1	once	TGTGCCAGCAGTTGGACAGGGGAAAATTCACCCCTCCACTTT	CASSWTGENSPLHF
TRBV30	TRBJ1-3	.	.	TGTGCCTGGAGTGTACCCGGGTTCTCTGGAAACACCATATATTTT	CAWSVPGFSGNTIYF
TRBV5-6	TRBJ1-1	TRBD1	once	TGTGCCAGCAGCTACGGACAGGGCGAGGGGGCTTTCTTT	CASSYGQGEGAFF